The 13 T cell receptor beta chains presented below share a single source sample, sequenced in a study of CD8 T cells in Susac syndrome. RNA totalling roughly 0.5 to 1 ug underwent reverse transcription with random hexamers. Each CDR3 protein gets one entry after TCRdb re-called the immunoSEQ multiplex PCR reads with MiXCR. The top ten hold about 0.15% of the sample, which has some 150,000 distinct CDR3 sequences, less than 97% seen once. Material: CD8+ T cells from PBMCs. The source of these receptors is a human donor with multiple sclerosis.

The V gene is TRBV29-1, the J gene TRBJ1-2, with D possibly matching TRBD1 (6 bases). Germline loops: CDR1 SQVTM, CDR2 ANQGSEA. The CDR3 loop spans 13 amino acids. The CDR3 reads CSSDRMLNYGYTF. In DNA form, the CDR3 reads TGCAGTAGTGACAGGATGCTTAACTATGGCTACACCTTC.

The chain recombines TRBV20-1 with TRBJ1-6, with 9 bases lining up with TRBD1. The J segment lost 7 bases and the V segment lost 4 bases, leaving 14 bases of the junction unmatched. Germline loops: CDR1 DFQATT, CDR2 SNEGSKA (reference sequence). This CDR3 comprises 17 residues. CDR3 sequence reads: CSAIRSGTGSVNSPLHF. In nucleotides, the CDR3 is TGCAGTGCTATACGATCCGGGACAGGGTCGGTGAATTCACCCCTCCACTTT.

The chain has TRBV12-3 or TRBV12-4 and TRBJ2-7, with D perhaps TRBD2 (6 bases). The V gene lost 3 bases and the J gene lost 4 bases, with 7 bases spanning the gap. The CDR3 consists of 12 residues. The CDR3: CASSLAGYEQYV. Here the CDR3 DNA reads TGTGCCAGCAGTTTGGCGGGGTACGAGCAGTACGTC.

The chain couples TRBV29-1 to TRBJ2-1; D not certain. Germline V gives CDR1 SQVTM, CDR2 ANQGSEA. The CDR3 spans 14 residues. With 3 bases removed from V and 6 bases from J, the gap between germline ends came to 15 bases. CDR3 nucleotides: TGCAGCGTTGATAGAGGTTGGGATCCCAATGAGCAGTTCTTC. Its translation is CSVDRGWDPNEQFF.

V is TRBV30 and J is TRBJ1-2; TRBD1 aligns across 7 bases. In germline, CDR1 is GTSNPN, CDR2 SVGIG (reference sequence). The CDR3 has 12 residues. Trimming took 3 bases from V and 5 from J; bases not matched to a gene: 3. The CDR3 nucleotides are TGTGCCTGGAGGGAACAGGGGTATGGCTACACCTTC. It codes for CAWREQGYGYTF.

The gene calls are TRBV20-1 and TRBJ2-2; D unclear. The CDR3 is 14 amino acids. V lost 0 bases and J 3 bases, leaving 8 bases between the germline ends. Germline V gene lookup returns CDR1 DFQATT and CDR2 SNEGSKA (reference sequence). CDR3 residues: CSARDLRDTGELFF. The CDR3 DNA sequence: TGCAGTGCTAGAGATCTCCGTGACACCGGGGAGCTGTTTTTT.

V gene TRBV6-5 combines with J gene TRBJ2-7; 12 bases are a match to TRBD2. CDR1 is MNHEY and CDR2 is SVGAGI in the germline V gene. Losses at the gene ends were 5 bases for V and 4 bases for J; bases not matched to a gene: 3. CDR3 length equals 14 residues. CDR3 DNA sequence: TGTGCCAGCAGTACTAGCGGGGGGTTTTACGAGCAGTACGTC. It specifies CASSTSGGFYEQYV.

The chain uses TRBV13 and TRBJ2-7, with D possibly TRBD1 on 5 matching bases. Germline CDR1 PRHDT, CDR2 FYEKMQ (reference sequence). Trimming stripped 4 bases from V and 3 bases from J, with 10 bases between. The length of the CDR3 is 13 residues. The CDR3 DNA reads TGTGCCAGCAGCTCTGACAGATTCTACGAGCAGTACTTC. Translating it yields CASSSDRFYEQYF.

The rearrangement uses TRBV29-1 and TRBJ1-3; D is possibly TRBD1 (6 bases). This CDR3 comprises 18 residues. Looked up from germline, CDR1 is SQVTM and CDR2 is ANQGSEA. The V end was cut by 0 bases, the J end by 0 bases, with 18 bases between. The CDR3 reads CSVEDLYGTPNSGNTIYF. The DNA for the CDR3 is TGCAGCGTTGAAGATCTTTATGGGACACCTAACTCTGGAAACACCATATATTTT.

The gene calls are TRBV20-1 and TRBJ2-1, with 7 bases that match TRBD1. CDR1 is DFQATT and CDR2 is SNEGSKA in the germline V gene (reference sequence). CDR3 length: 16 residues. After removal of 0 bases from V and 0 bases from J, the junction contained 5 bases not matched to a gene. CDR3 residues: CSARDHRGISYNEQFF. Written as DNA, the CDR3 is TGCAGTGCTAGAGATCACAGGGGCATCTCCTACAATGAGCAGTTCTTC.

The V and J genes are TRBV5-4 and TRBJ2-2; 8 bases line up with TRBD1. The V and J ends lost 4 bases and 7 bases, in that order; junction bases with no gene match: 12. The CDR3 spans 16 residues. Germline V lookup: CDR1 SGHNT, CDR2 YYREEE (reference sequence). The CDR3 sequence is CASSPRTGWLGGELFF. CDR3 DNA sequence: TGTGCCAGCAGCCCACGGACAGGGTGGCTCGGCGGGGAGCTGTTTTTT.

CDR3 residues: CASRRGSGELFF. As DNA, the CDR3 is TGTGCCAGCAGGCGAGGTTCCGGGGAGCTGTTTTTT. The rearrangement joins TRBV6-1 to TRBJ2-2; D gene uncertain. Germline CDR1 reads MNHNS; CDR2 reads SASEGT. The CDR3 is 12 amino acids. Trimming removed 6 bases from V and 6 bases from J, with 8 bases in between.

The rearrangement uses TRBV6-1 and TRBJ1-1; the match to TRBD1 covers 8 bases. This CDR3 has 14 residues. V gave up 3 bases and J gave up 3 bases; unmatched junction bases: 3. CDR1 and CDR2 (germline): MNHNS, SASEGT. In nucleotides, the CDR3 is TGTGCCAGCAGTGATCTACAGGGGGACACTGAAGCTTTCTTT. Translating it yields CASSDLQGDTEAFF.